The 9 T cell receptor beta chains listed next were all sequenced from one sample in a study of blood T cell repertoires in COVID-19. Assay: immunoSEQ multiplex PCR; the TCRdb copy retains only in-frame clones and omits some. Of around 250,000 clones in the sample, over 75% were seen once. The sequenced material came from PBMCs or T cells enriched from blood (not recorded which). The receptors come from a man younger than 35 who had recovered from COVID-19.

This chain's CDR3 is CASSQTDRDPFF. In DNA form, the CDR3 reads TGTGCCAGCAGCCAGACGGACAGGGATCCGTTCTTC. The chain carries TRBV4-2 and TRBJ2-1; 8 bases are shared with TRBD1. CDR1 and CDR2 from the germline V gene are LGHNA and YNFKEQ. The CDR3 runs to 12 residues. The junction had 7 bases not matched to a gene; V was cut back by 3 bases and J by 15 bases.

The chain uses TRBV19 and TRBJ2-5; 7 nucleotides align to TRBD1. The CDR3 length is 13 residues. V gave up 5 bases and J gave up 5 bases; unmatched junction bases: 5. Germline-derived CDR1 and CDR2 are LNHDA and SQIVND (reference sequence). The CDR3 coding sequence is TGTGCCAGTAGTGAGGGGGCAGGGGAGACCCAGTACTTC. Amino acid sequence: CASSEGAGETQYF.

The V gene is TRBV5-6, the J gene TRBJ2-3, with a tentative D call TRBD1 (6 bases). This CDR3 comprises 13 residues. Deletions cut 4 bases from V and 11 bases from J, with 17 bases between. The germline gives CDR1 SGHDT, CDR2 YYEEEE. Here the CDR3 DNA reads TGTGCCAGCAGCGTAACCACAGGGCCGCAGCAGTATTTT. Translation: CASSVTTGPQQYF.

In this sample, this clone turned up a few times. The chain carries TRBV27 and TRBJ2-3; 10 bases line up with TRBD2. CDR3 size: 16 residues. With V trimmed by 2 bases and J by 2 bases, 4 bases remained unmatched. Germline CDR1 and CDR2: MNHEY and SMNVEV (reference sequence). The CDR3 sequence is CASSLRTSGSTDTQYF. The CDR3 bases are TGTGCCAGCAGTTTAAGGACTAGCGGATCCACAGATACGCAGTATTTT.

V gene TRBV27 combines with J gene TRBJ2-1; possible D gene TRBD1, 7 bases. The ends were cut back, 5 bases at V and 6 bases at J, with 17 bases in the middle. Germline assignment: CDR1 MNHEY and CDR2 SMNVEV (reference sequence). This CDR3 spans 15 amino acids. The CDR3 DNA reads as TGTGCCAGCAGTCCTTGGGGGCAGGGGGGCAATGAGCAGTTCTTC. Protein sequence: CASSPWGQGGNEQFF.

This clone was seen only once. The CDR3 DNA reads as TGTGCCAGCAGCGCTGGACAGGGGATTTTGAACACTGAAGCTTTCTTT. Amino acid sequence: CASSAGQGILNTEAFF. The V gene is TRBV5-4, the J gene TRBJ1-1; 9 bases fit TRBD1. Germline assignment: CDR1 SGHNT and CDR2 YYREEE (reference sequence). Germline trimming cut 4 bases from V and 0 bases from J; bases unmatched to any gene: 7. The CDR3 covers 16 residues.

There are a few counts of this clone. This chain connects TRBV15 to TRBJ2-1, with 8 nucleotides matching TRBD1. The CDR3 is 13 amino acids. V was clipped by 1 base and J by 9 bases; unmatched bases: 2. CDR1 and CDR2 from the germline V gene are LNHNV and YYDKDF (reference sequence). This CDR3 is CATSRGTGREQFF. CDR3 nucleotide sequence: TGTGCCACCAGCAGAGGGACAGGGCGTGAGCAGTTCTTC.

This chain's CDR3 is CASSHLGGQEGYTF. The CDR3 bases are TGTGCCAGCAGCCATTTGGGAGGACAGGAAGGCTACACCTTC. The chain employs TRBV3-1 (or the pseudogene TRBV3-2) and TRBJ1-2, with TRBD1 identical over 7 bases. V dropped 3 bases and J dropped 8; count of bases not matched to a gene: 9. The CDR3 loop spans 14 amino acids. Germline V CDR1 and CDR2: LGHDT, YNNKEL (reference sequence).

The chain carries TRBV2 and TRBJ2-7; no clear D. Germline V gene data show CDR1 as SNHLY and CDR2 as FYNNEI. The CDR3 has 13 residues. V was shortened by 6 bases and J by 2 bases, with 11 bases between the two germline ends. This CDR3 is CASSAGGPYEQYF. The CDR3 DNA reads as TGTGCCAGCAGCGCCGGTGGTCCCTACGAGCAGTACTTC.